Following are 8 T cell receptor beta chains from one sample sequenced in a study of cytomegalovirus exposure and HLA in healthy donors. The PCR made use of 60 Vbeta and 13 Jbeta primers. Data came from immunoSEQ multiplex PCR; TCRdb stores just in-frame clones and leaves some out. The profile covers under 200,000 clones, with around 84% appearing a single time and about 2.6% taken by the ten largest. The sequenced sample consisted of PBMCs. These receptors were taken from a woman aged 50 to 60 in good health and CMV-seropositive.

The CDR3 nucleotides are TGCGCCAGCAGCCAAGTAGGAGGGCTCGGGAAGAGCTATGGCTACACCTTC. Translating gives CASSQVGGLGKSYGYTF. This chain connects TRBV4-1 to TRBJ1-2, with unresolved D. The germline V and J ends were trimmed by 1 base and 4 bases, with 19 bases remaining between them. The length of the CDR3 is 17 residues. CDR1 is MGHRA, CDR2 YSYEKL, per germline.

This clone appeared a few times. The CDR3 here is CASSLAGRQPQHF. CDR3 nucleotides: TGTGCCAGCAGCTTAGCAGGGAGGCAGCCCCAGCATTTT. J is TRBJ1-5 and V is TRBV7-8; D gene unclear. The germline V and J ends were trimmed by 0 bases and 7 bases, with 7 bases remaining between them. CDR1 and CDR2 from the germline V gene are SGHVS and FQNEAQ. The CDR3 consists of 13 residues. Full variable domain (missing parts from reference TRBV7-8 and TRBJ1-5): GAGVSQSPRYKVAKRGQDVALRCDPISGHVSLFWYQQALGQGPEFLTYFQNEAQLDKSGLPSDRFFAERPEGSVSTLKIQRTQQEDSAVYLCASSLAGRQPQHFGDGTRLSIL.

This clone occurred a few times. The rearrangement joins TRBV10-3 to TRBJ1-1, with 7 positions matching TRBD1. V shed 3 bases, J shed 13 bases, and the junction held 8 bases outside the gene matches. The CDR3 covers 12 residues. CDR1 and CDR2 from the germline V gene are ENHRY and SYGVKD. The CDR3 protein is CAISETGDYGFF. The CDR3 DNA sequence: TGTGCCATCAGTGAAACAGGGGATTACGGTTTCTTT.

This clone has a single count. J is TRBJ2-7 and V is TRBV5-4; no reliable D call. Deletions cut 3 bases from V and 3 bases from J, with 16 bases between. CDR1 is SGHNT and CDR2 is YYREEE in the germline V gene (reference sequence). The CDR3 spans 15 residues. CDR3 sequence (DNA): TGTGCCAGCAGCTCGCCTGGTCCAGGTGTCTACGAGCAGTACTTC. Protein: CASSSPGPGVYEQYF.

V gene TRBV2 combines with J gene TRBJ1-4; D perhaps matches TRBD1 (5 bases). The CDR3 is 15 residues long. Trimming took 8 bases from V and 0 from J, leaving 13 bases between them. Germline loops: CDR1 SNHLY, CDR2 FYNNEI. Written as DNA, the CDR3 is TGTGCCAGCGTGGGGGGATCGGCAACTAATGAAAAACTGTTTTTT. Its protein is CASVGGSATNEKLFF. Full variable domain (outside the CDR3, taken from reference TRBV2 and TRBJ1-4): EPEVTQTPSHQVTQMGQEVILRCVPISNHLYFYWYRQILGQKVEFLVSFYNNEISEKSEIFDDQFSVERPDGSNFTLKIRSTKLEDSAMYFCASVGGSATNEKLFFGSGTQLSVL.

The chain combines TRBV13 with TRBJ1-2; no clear D gene. There are 14 residues in the CDR3. Germline CDR1 and CDR2: PRHDT and FYEKMQ (reference sequence). The V end was cut by 2 bases, the J end by 4 bases, with 11 bases between. CDR3 DNA: TGTGCCAGCAGCTTACCACCGGGAGGCTATGGCTACACCTTC. Its protein is CASSLPPGGYGYTF.

The V call is TRBV7-2, the J call TRBJ1-2, with 10 bases lining up with TRBD1. Germline V gives CDR1 SGHTA, CDR2 FQGNSA. The CDR3 sequence is 15 residues long. V lost 3 bases to trimming and J lost 8 bases; unmatched junction nucleotides: 9. The CDR3 DNA follows: TGTGCCAGCAGCTTCCCCGACAGGGGGCGCGAGGGCTACACCTTC. Its translation: CASSFPDRGREGYTF. The full variable domain, its missing parts supplied by reference TRBV7-2 and TRBJ1-2, is GAGVSQSPSNKVTEKGKDVELRCDPISGHTALYWYRQSLGQGLEFLIYFQGNSAPDKSGLPSDRFSAERTGGSVSTLTIQRTQQEDSAVYLCASSFPDRGREGYTFGSGTRLTVV.

This sequence joins TRBV29-1 and TRBJ1-3, with D maybe TRBD1 (6 bases). V was pared by 8 bases and J by 4 bases, with 15 bases between. This CDR3 comprises 13 residues. The germline V gene encodes CDR1 SQVTM and CDR2 ANQGSEA. The CDR3 loop reads CSSDSREGNTIYF. Here the CDR3 DNA reads TGCAGCTCGGACAGTCGGGAAGGAAACACCATATATTTT.